This entry lists 4 T cell receptor beta chains sequenced from one sample in a study of blood T cell repertoires in COVID-19. TCRdb keeps only in-frame clones here, not all; method: immunoSEQ multiplex PCR. The table lists about 68,000 clones, approximately 85% of them singletons. The sequenced sample was peripheral blood. These receptors were taken from a man in his forties or fifties with acute or convalescent COVID-19.

The J gene is TRBJ2-7, the V gene TRBV5-1, with TRBD1 matching 8 bases. Trimming removed 3 bases from V and 6 bases from J; junction bases left unmatched: 5. This CDR3 is built from 13 residues. The germline CDR1 and CDR2 sequences are SGHRS and YFSETQ. CDR3 in amino acids: CASSYTGGIEQYF. CDR3 sequence (DNA): TGCGCCAGCAGCTACACAGGGGGTATCGAGCAGTACTTC.

This chain links TRBV9 with TRBJ2-5, with D possibly being TRBD1 (6 bases). This CDR3 spans 16 amino acids. V was shortened by 0 bases and J by 3 bases, with 15 bases between the two germline ends. Germline V gives CDR1 SGDLS, CDR2 YYNGEE. Here the CDR3 reads CASSVGQVMVEETQYF. The DNA of the CDR3 is TGTGCCAGCAGCGTAGGACAGGTAATGGTGGAAGAGACCCAGTACTTC.

In its sample, this clone was seen a few times. The chain recombines TRBV4-2 with TRBJ2-3; 8 bases agree with TRBD2. The V gene end was trimmed by 1 base and the J gene end by 9 bases; junction bases not matched to a gene: 12. CDR1 LGHNA and CDR2 YNFKEQ come from the germline V gene. The CDR3 has 16 amino acids. The CDR3 region has the DNA TGTGCCAGCAGCCAAGCCATCTCTAGCGGGCCCAGGACGCAGTATTTT. Amino acids: CASSQAISSGPRTQYF.

The rearrangement links TRBV21-1 to TRBJ2-3; the table's D call TRBD1 went unverified against the DNA. TRBV21-1 is a pseudogene segment. The CDR3 totals 18 residues. The CDR3 sequence: CASSKDERGHRSTDTQYF. In DNA, the CDR3 is TGTGCCAGCAGCAAAGACGAGAGGGGGCACAGAAGCACAGATACGCAGTATTTT.